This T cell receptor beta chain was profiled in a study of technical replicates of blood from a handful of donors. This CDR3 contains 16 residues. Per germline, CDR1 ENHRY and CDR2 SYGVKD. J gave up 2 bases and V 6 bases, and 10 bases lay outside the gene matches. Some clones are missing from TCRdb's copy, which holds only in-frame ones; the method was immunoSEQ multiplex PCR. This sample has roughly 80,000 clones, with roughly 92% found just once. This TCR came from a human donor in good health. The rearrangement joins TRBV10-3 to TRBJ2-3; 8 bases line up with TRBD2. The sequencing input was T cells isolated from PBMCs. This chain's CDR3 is CAISGGASGFTDTQYF. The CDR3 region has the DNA TGTGCCATCAGCGGGGGGGCTAGCGGATTCACAGATACGCAGTATTTT.